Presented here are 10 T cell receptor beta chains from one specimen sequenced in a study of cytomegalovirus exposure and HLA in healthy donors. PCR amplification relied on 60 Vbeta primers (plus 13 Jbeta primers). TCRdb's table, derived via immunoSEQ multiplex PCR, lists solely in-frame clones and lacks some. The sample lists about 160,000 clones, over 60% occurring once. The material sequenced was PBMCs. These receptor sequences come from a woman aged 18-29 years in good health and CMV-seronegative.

The DNA of the CDR3 is TGTGCCAGCAGTTTATACCCCGGGAACGAGCACGAGCAGTACGTC. The encoded protein is CASSLYPGNEHEQYV. The chain links TRBV27 to TRBJ2-7; tentatively, D is TRBD2 (5 bases). V dropped 1 base and J dropped 5 bases, with 15 bases sitting between them. The CDR3 has 15 residues. Germline-derived CDR1 and CDR2 are MNHEY and SMNVEV (reference sequence).

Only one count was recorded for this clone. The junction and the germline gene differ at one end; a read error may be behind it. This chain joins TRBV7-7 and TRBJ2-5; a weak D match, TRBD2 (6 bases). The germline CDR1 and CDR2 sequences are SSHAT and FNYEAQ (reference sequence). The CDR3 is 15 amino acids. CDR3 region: CASSLDLGGVETQYF. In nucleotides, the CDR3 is TGTGCTAGCAGCTTAGATTTGGGCGGGGTGGAGACCCAGTACTTC.

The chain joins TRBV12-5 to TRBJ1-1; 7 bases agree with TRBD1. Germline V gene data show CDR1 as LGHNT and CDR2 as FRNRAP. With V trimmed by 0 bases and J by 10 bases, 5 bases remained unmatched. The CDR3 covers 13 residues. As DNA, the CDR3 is TGTGCTAGTGGTTTGGTACAGACAGGGAGAGCTTTCTTT. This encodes CASGLVQTGRAFF.

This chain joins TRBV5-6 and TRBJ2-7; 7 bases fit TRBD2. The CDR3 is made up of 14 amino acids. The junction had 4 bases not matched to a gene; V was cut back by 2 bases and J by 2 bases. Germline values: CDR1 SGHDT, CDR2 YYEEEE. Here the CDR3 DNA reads TGTGCCAGCAGCTTCGGGGGGTCCCCCTACGAGCAGTACGTC. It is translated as CASSFGGSPYEQYV.

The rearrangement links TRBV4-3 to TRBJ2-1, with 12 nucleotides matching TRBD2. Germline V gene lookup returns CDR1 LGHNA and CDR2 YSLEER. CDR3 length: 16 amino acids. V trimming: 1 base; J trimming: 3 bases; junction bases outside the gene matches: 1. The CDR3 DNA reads TGCGCCAGCAGCCAAGGGACTAGCGGGAACTACAATGAGCAGTTCTTC. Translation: CASSQGTSGNYNEQFF.

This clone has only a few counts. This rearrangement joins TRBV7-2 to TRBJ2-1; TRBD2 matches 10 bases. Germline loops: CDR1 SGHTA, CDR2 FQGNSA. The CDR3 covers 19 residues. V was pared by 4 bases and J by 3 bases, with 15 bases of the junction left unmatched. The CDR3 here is CASSSPASSGRLHYNEQFF. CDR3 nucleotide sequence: TGTGCCAGCAGCTCTCCAGCGTCTAGCGGGAGACTTCACTACAATGAGCAGTTCTTC. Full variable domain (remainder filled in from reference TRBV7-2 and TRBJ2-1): GAGVSQSPSNKVTEKGKDVELRCDPISGHTALYWYRQSLGQGLEFLIYFQGNSAPDKSGLPSDRFSAERTGGSVSTLTIQRTQQEDSAVYLCASSSPASSGRLHYNEQFFGPGTRLTVL.

The DNA for the CDR3 is TGTGCCAGCAGCCACCTAAATAACTATGGCTACACCTTC. Encoded protein: CASSHLNNYGYTF. The chain uses TRBV7-6 and TRBJ1-2; D remains ambiguous. The ends were cut back, 5 bases at V and 1 base at J, with 8 bases in the middle. The CDR3 is 13 residues long. Germline lookup yields CDR1 SGHVS and CDR2 FNYEAQ.

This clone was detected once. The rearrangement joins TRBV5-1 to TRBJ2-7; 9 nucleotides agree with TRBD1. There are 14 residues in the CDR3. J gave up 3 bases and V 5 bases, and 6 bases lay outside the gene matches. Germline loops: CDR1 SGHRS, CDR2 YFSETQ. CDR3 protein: CASSFGTGHYEQYF. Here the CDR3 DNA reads TGCGCCAGCAGTTTTGGGACAGGGCACTACGAGCAGTACTTC.

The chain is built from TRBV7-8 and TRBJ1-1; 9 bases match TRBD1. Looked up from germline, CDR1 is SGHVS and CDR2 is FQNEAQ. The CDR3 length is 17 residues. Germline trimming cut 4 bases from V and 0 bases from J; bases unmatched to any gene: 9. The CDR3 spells CASSSGQGSGVNTEAFF. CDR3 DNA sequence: TGTGCCAGCAGCTCTGGACAGGGGTCGGGCGTGAACACTGAAGCTTTCTTT. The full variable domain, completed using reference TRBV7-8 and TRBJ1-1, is GAGVSQSPRYKVAKRGQDVALRCDPISGHVSLFWYQQALGQGPEFLTYFQNEAQLDKSGLPSDRFFAERPEGSVSTLKIQRTQQEDSAVYLCASSSGQGSGVNTEAFFGQGTRLTVV.

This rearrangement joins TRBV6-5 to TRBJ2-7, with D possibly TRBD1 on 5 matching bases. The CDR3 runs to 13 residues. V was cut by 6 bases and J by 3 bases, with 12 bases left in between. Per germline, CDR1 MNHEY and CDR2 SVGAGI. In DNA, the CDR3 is TGTGCCAGCAGCCAAGGGGCCAACTACGAGCAGTACGTC. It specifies CASSQGANYEQYV.